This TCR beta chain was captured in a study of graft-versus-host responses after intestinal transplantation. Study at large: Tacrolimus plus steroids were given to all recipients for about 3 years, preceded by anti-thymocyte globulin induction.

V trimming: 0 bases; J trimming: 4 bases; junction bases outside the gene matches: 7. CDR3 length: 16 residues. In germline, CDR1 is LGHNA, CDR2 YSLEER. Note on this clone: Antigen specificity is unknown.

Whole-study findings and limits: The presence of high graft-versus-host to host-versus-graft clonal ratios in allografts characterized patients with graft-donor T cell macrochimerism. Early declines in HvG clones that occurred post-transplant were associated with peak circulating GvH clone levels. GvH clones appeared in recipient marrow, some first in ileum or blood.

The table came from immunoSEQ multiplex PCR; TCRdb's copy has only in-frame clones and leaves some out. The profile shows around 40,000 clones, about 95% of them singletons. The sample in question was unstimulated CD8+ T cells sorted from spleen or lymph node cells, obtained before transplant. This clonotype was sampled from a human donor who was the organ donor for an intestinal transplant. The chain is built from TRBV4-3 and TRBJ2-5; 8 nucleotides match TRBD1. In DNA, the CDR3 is TGCGCCAGCAGCCAAGACGCCGGGACAGGACCAGAGACCCAGTACTTC. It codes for CASSQDAGTGPETQYF.